This paragraph covers one T cell receptor (beta chain) sequence. The CDR3 is made up of 13 amino acids. Germline loops: CDR1 SGHAT, CDR2 FQDESV (reference sequence). V gave up 6 bases and J gave up 8 bases, with 16 bases separating them. This record comes from a study of T-cell reconstitution after alpha-beta-depleted transplantation in children. Unique molecular identifiers were used in preparing the TCRbeta library. TCRdb processed the PCR reads anew with MiXCR; each CDR3 protein has one entry. The repertoire has roughly 500,000 distinct CDR3 sequences, approximately 30% of them found once; the top ten carry 2% to 2.5%.

The V and J genes are TRBV11-1 and TRBJ1-2; D is perhaps TRBD1 (6 bases). This material consisted of PBMCs from the stem cell graft donor, taken from the stem cell graft. The TCR originated in a human donor who donated a stem cell graft to a child with aplastic anemia. CDR3 nucleotide sequence: TGTGCCAGCAGTCCGGACTCCAGGGGCGGCTACACCTTC. This gives the protein CASSPDSRGGYTF.